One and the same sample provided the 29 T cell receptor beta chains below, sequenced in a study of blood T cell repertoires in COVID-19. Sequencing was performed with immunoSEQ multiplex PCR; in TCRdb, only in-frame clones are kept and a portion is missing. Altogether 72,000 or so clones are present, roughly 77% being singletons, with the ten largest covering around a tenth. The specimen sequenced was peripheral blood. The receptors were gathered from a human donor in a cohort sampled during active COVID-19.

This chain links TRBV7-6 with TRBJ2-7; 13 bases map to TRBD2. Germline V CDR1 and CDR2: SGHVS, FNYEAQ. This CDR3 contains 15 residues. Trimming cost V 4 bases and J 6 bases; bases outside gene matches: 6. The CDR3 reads CASSYRTSGSAEQYF. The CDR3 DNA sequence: TGTGCCAGCAGCTACCGGACTAGCGGGAGCGCCGAGCAGTACTTC.

The CDR3 nucleotides are TGTGCCAGCAGTTCCCTCCCTAGGGGGGAGGGGGGCTACACCTTC. Amino acid sequence: CASSSLPRGEGGYTF. The chain carries TRBV27 and TRBJ1-2, with TRBD1 as a possible D gene (6 bases). The V end was cut by 4 bases, the J end by 8 bases, with 20 bases between. Germline values: CDR1 MNHEY, CDR2 SMNVEV (reference sequence). The CDR3 extends over 15 amino acids.

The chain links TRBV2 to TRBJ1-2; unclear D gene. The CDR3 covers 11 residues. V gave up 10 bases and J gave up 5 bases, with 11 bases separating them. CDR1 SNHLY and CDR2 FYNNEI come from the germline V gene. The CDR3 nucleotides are TGTGCCACCTCACTCGGTTATGGCTACACCTTC. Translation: CATSLGYGYTF.

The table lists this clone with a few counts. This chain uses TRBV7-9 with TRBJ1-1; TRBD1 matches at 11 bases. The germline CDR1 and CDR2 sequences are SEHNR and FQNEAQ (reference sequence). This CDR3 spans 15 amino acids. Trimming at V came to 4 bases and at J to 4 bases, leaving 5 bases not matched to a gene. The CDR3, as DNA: TGTGCCAGCAGCTACCGGGACAGGGGGAGCACTGAAGCTTTCTTT. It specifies CASSYRDRGSTEAFF.

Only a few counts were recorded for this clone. CDR3 in DNA: TGCGCCAGCGGCCCCCGACAGGGGAGCACTGAAGCTTTCTTT. This encodes CASGPRQGSTEAFF. This rearrangement joins TRBV5-1 to TRBJ1-1, with 8 bases that match TRBD1. V lost 7 bases to trimming and J lost 4 bases; unmatched junction nucleotides: 9. This CDR3 is 14 amino acids long. Germline CDR1 and CDR2: SGHRS and YFSETQ.

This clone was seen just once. The CDR3 DNA reads TGTGCCAGCAGCCCGGGGACTAGCGGGAGATTGTACATTCAGTACTTC. Translating gives CASSPGTSGRLYIQYF. The rearrangement joins TRBV5-5 to TRBJ2-4; 14 bases are a match to TRBD2. From germline, CDR1 is SGHKS and CDR2 YYEKEE (reference sequence). The CDR3 has 16 amino acids. Germline trimming cut 4 bases from V and 8 bases from J; bases unmatched to any gene: 8.

The CDR3 bases are TGTGCCAGCAGTGCACCGGGACAGGTCACCTACGAGCAGTACTTC. This encodes CASSAPGQVTYEQYF. J is TRBJ2-7 and V is TRBV7-2; 8 nucleotides line up with TRBD1. Germline values: CDR1 SGHTA, CDR2 FQGNSA. The CDR3 totals 15 residues. Trimming at V came to 6 bases and at J to 2 bases, leaving 9 bases not matched to a gene.

The CDR3 spells CASSLVVLAGGQGEQFF. The CDR3 region has the DNA TGCGCCAGCAGCTTGGTTGTCCTAGCGGGAGGTCAGGGTGAGCAGTTCTTC. The chain joins TRBV5-1 to TRBJ2-1, with 11 bases matching TRBD2. The CDR3 consists of 17 residues. The V gene end was trimmed by 0 bases and the J gene end by 9 bases; junction bases not matched to a gene: 11. Germline CDR1 SGHRS, CDR2 YFSETQ. The entire variable domain, with the rest obtained from reference TRBV5-1 and TRBJ2-1, is as follows: KAGVTQTPRYLIKTRGQQVTLSCSPISGHRSVSWYQQTPGQGLQFLFEYFSETQRNKGNFPGRFSGRQFSNSRSEMNVSTLELGDSALYLCASSLVVLAGGQGEQFFGPGTRLTVL.

The CDR3 coding sequence is TGTGCCACCAGCAGGCGGGACTCCACCGGGGAGCTGTTTTTT. Protein product: CATSRRDSTGELFF. The gene calls are TRBV15 and TRBJ2-2; D may be TRBD2 (6 bases). Germline V gene data show CDR1 as LNHNV and CDR2 as YYDKDF (reference sequence). The CDR3 totals 14 residues. Trimming took off 3 bases at V and 4 bases at J, with 9 bases between the two ends.

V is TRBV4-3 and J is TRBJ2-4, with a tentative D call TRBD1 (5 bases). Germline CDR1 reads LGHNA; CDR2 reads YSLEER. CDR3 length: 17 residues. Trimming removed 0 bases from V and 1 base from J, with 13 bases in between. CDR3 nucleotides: TGCGCCAGCAGCCAAGATCCCAGGGTTGGGGCCAAAAACATTCAGTACTTC. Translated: CASSQDPRVGAKNIQYF.

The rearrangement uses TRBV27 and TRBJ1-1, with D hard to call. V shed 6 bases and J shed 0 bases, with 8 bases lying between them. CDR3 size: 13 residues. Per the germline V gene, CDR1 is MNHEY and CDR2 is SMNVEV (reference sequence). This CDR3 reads CASRKQLNTEAFF. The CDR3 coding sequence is TGTGCCAGCAGAAAACAACTGAACACTGAAGCTTTCTTT.

For the CDR3, the DNA is TGTGCCAGCAGTTTACTGGTAGGGGAAGAGACCCAGTACTTC. It encodes CASSLLVGEETQYF. The V gene is TRBV27, the J gene TRBJ2-5; perhaps TRBD1 as D (5 bases). This CDR3 contains 14 residues. Germline V gives CDR1 MNHEY, CDR2 SMNVEV (reference sequence). Between the trimmed V and J ends, which lost 2 bases and 3 bases, there was a span of 10 bases.

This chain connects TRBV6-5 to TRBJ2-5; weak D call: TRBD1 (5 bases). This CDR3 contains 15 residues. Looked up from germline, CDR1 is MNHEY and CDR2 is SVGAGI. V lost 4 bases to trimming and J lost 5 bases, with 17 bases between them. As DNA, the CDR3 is TGTGCCAGCAGTTCCCTTGGGGCTAGTGACGAGACCCAGTACTTC. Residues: CASSSLGASDETQYF.

CDR3 sequence reads: CASSTAGVQTQYF. The DNA for the CDR3 is TGTGCCAGTAGTACGGCGGGAGTTCAGACCCAGTACTTC. The gene calls are TRBV19 and TRBJ2-5; TRBD2 aligns across 7 bases. With V trimmed by 4 bases and J by 6 bases, 5 bases remained unmatched. Germline CDR1 is LNHDA and CDR2 is SQIVND (reference sequence). The CDR3 is 13 amino acids.

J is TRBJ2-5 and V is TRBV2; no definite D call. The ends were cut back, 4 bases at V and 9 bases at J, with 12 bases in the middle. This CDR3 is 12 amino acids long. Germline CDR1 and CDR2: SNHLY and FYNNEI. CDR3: CASSGMSSSQYF. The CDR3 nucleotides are TGTGCCAGCAGTGGAATGAGCTCTTCCCAGTACTTC.

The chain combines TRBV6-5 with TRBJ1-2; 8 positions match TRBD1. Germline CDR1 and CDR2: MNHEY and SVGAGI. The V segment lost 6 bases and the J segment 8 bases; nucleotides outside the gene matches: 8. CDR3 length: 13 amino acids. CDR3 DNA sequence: TGTGCCAGCAGCCTGACAGGGGCGGAAGGCTACACCTTC. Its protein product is CASSLTGAEGYTF.

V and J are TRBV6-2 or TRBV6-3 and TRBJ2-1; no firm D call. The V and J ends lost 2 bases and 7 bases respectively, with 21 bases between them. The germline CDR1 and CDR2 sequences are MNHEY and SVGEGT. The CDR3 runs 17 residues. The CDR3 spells CASSYLPPFEPLNEQFF. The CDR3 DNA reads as TGTGCCAGCAGTTACCTACCCCCCTTTGAACCGCTTAATGAGCAGTTCTTC.

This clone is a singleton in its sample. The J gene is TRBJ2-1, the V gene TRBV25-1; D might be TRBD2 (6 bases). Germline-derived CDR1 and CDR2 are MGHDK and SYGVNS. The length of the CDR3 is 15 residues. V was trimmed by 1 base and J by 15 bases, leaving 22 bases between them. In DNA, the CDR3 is TGTGCCAGCAGTGAATTTGTTACGGGAGTCAGTTTGAGGTTCTTC. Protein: CASSEFVTGVSLRFF.

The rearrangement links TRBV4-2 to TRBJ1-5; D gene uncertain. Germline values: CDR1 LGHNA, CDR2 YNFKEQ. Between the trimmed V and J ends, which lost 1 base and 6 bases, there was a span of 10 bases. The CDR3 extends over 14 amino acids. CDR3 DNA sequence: TGTGCCAGCAGCCAAGGTTTAGGAGGTCAGCCCCAGCATTTT. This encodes CASSQGLGGQPQHF.

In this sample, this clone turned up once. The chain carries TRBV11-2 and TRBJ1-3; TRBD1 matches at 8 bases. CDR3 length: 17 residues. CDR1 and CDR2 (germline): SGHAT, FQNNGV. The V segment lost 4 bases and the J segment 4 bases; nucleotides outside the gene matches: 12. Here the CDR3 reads CASSSLGQADLGNTIYF. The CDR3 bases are TGTGCCAGCAGCTCCCTGGGACAGGCCGATCTAGGAAACACCATATATTTT.

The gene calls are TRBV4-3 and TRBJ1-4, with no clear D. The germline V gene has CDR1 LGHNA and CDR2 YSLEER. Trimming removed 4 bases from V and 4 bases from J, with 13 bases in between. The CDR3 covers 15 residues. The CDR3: CASSLSDTDNEKLFF. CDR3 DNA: TGCGCCAGCAGCCTTTCCGACACGGATAATGAAAAACTGTTTTTT.

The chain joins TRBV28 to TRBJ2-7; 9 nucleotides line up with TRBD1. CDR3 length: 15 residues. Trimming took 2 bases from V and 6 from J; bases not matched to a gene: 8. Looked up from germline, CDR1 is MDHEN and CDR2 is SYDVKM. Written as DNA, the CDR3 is TGTGCCAGCAGTTTAGGGGACAGGGTTTTCATCGAGCAGTACTTC. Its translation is CASSLGDRVFIEQYF.

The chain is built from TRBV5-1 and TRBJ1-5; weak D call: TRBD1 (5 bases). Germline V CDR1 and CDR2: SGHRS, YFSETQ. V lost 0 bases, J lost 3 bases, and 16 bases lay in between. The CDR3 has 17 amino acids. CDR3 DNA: TGCGCCAGCAGCTTGGGGGGTGAGCAGGGCCCCAATCAGCCCCAGCATTTT. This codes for CASSLGGEQGPNQPQHF.

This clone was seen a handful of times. The CDR3 reads CASSQDRTSGRRGELFF. CDR3 in DNA: TGCGCCAGCAGCCAAGACCGGACTAGCGGGAGGAGGGGGGAGCTGTTTTTT. The chain couples TRBV4-3 to TRBJ2-2; TRBD2 matches at 14 bases. Germline CDR1 and CDR2: LGHNA and YSLEER. There are 17 residues in the CDR3. After removal of 0 bases from V and 8 bases from J, the junction contained 5 bases not matched to a gene.

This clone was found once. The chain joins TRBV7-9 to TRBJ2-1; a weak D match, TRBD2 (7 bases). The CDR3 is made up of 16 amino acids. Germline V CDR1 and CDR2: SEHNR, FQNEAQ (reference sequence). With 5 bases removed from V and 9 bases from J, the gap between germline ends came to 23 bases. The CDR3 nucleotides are TGTGCCAGCAGCCGAGGGGGGAGGGAGTTAGCGGGTGAGCAGTTCTTC. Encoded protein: CASSRGGRELAGEQFF.

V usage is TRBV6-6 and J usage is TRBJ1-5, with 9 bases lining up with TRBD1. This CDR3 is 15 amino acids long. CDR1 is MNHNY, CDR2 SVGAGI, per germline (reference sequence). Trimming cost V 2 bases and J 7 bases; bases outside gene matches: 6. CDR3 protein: CASSYGTGGSQPQHF. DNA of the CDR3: TGTGCCAGCAGTTACGGAACAGGGGGCAGCCAGCCCCAGCATTTT.

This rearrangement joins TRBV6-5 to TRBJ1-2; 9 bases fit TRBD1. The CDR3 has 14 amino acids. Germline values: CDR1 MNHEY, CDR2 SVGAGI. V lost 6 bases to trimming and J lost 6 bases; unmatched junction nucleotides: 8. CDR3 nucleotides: TGTGCCAGCAGGCCGACAGGGGGTGGCGATGGCTACACCTTC. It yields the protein CASRPTGGGDGYTF.

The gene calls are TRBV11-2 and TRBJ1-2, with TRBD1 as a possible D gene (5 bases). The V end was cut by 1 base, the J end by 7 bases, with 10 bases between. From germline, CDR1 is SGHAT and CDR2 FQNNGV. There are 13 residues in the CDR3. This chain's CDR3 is CASSLAGAGGYTF. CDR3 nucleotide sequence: TGTGCCAGCAGCTTAGCTGGGGCCGGTGGCTACACCTTC.

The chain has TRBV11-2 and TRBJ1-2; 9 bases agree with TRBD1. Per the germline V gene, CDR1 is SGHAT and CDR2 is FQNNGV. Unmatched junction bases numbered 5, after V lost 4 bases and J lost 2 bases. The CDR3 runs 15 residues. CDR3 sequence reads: CASSSGQGPNYGYTF. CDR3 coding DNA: TGTGCCAGCAGCTCAGGACAGGGGCCAAACTATGGCTACACCTTC.